This T cell receptor beta chain was identified in a study of blood T cell repertoires in COVID-19. The wider study: Italy, Spain and the United States were the sources of the convalescent and acute COVID-19 samples.

In the authors' methods: Researchers report that nucleated cell counts were estimated from reference gene primer amplification. Sequencing was performed with immunoSEQ multiplex PCR; in TCRdb, only in-frame clones are kept and a portion is missing. V and J calls and clone size come straight from that table; D and trimming were deduced from the DNA. In the table there are 150,000 to 190,000 clones, about 86% of which are singletons. Looked up from germline, CDR1 is LGHDT and CDR2 is YNNKEL (reference sequence). The J segment lost 5 bases and the V segment lost 1 base, leaving 0 bases of the junction unmatched. This CDR3 region has 15 residues. Cohort placement rested on clinical history that participants reported themselves.

The TCR originated in a man aged 45-60 years who had recovered from COVID-19. This chain connects TRBV3-1 (or the pseudogene TRBV3-2) to TRBJ1-6; the match to TRBD1 covers 9 bases. Sequenced: PBMCs or T cells enriched from blood (not recorded which). CDR3 sequence: CASSQGTGDNSPLHF. The CDR3, as DNA: TGTGCCAGCAGCCAAGGGACAGGGGATAATTCACCCCTCCACTTT.